The 29 T cell receptor beta chains below were found in one sample sequenced in a study of blood T cell repertoires in COVID-19. Produced via immunoSEQ multiplex PCR; TCRdb's table is partial and in-frame only. Counted here are around 190,000 clones, roughly nine tenths occurring once; the ten biggest clones make up around 20%. The sequenced material came from peripheral blood. The receptor set was obtained from a man between 65 and 85 years old with active or convalescent COVID-19.

This chain uses TRBV10-1 with TRBJ1-1, with 7 positions matching TRBD1. CDR1 and CDR2 (germline): WNHNN, SYGVQD (reference sequence). The CDR3 is made up of 15 amino acids. Trimming at V came to 4 bases and at J to 11 bases, leaving 16 bases not matched to a gene. As DNA, the CDR3 is TGCGCCAGCAGTGCCGAAAGGACAGGACGAAAACCGGCTTTCTTT. Its translation is CASSAERTGRKPAFF.

The genes are TRBV6-6 and TRBJ2-1; the D gene is possibly TRBD2 (6 bases). The CDR3 is 15 residues long. Trimming removed 2 bases at V and 4 bases at J, with 12 bases between. Germline V gives CDR1 MNHNY, CDR2 SVGAGI (reference sequence). The CDR3 sequence: CASSYMGGGYNEQFF. The CDR3 DNA is TGTGCCAGCAGTTACATGGGCGGAGGGTACAATGAGCAGTTCTTC.

The genes are TRBV21-1 and TRBJ2-3; the table's D call, TRBD1, was not checked against the DNA. TRBV21-1 is annotated as a pseudogene. The CDR3 has 20 residues. CDR3 coding DNA: TGTGCCAGCAGCAAAAGAAAAAGTTGGATGCAGGACAGGGGGCAAGATACGCAGTATTTT. As protein: CASSKRKSWMQDRGQDTQYF.

The genes are TRBV11-2 and TRBJ2-5; the match to TRBD1 covers 9 bases. Unmatched junction bases numbered 9, after V lost 10 bases and J lost 3 bases. The germline gives CDR1 SGHAT, CDR2 FQNNGV. CDR3 size: 14 residues. DNA of the CDR3: TGTGCCACCAGTTCAGGGACAGGGAAAGAGACCCAGTACTTC. Its protein product is CATSSGTGKETQYF. The full variable domain, with the rest looked up from reference TRBV11-2 and TRBJ2-5, is EAGVAQSPRYKIIEKRQSVAFWCNPISGHATLYWYQQILGQGPKLLIQFQNNGVVDDSQLPKDRFSAERLKGVDSTLKIQPAKLEDSAVYLCATSSGTGKETQYFGPGTRLLVL.

This sequence joins TRBV18 and TRBJ2-4; D perhaps matches TRBD1 (6 bases). The V gene lost 0 bases and the J gene lost 0 bases, with 12 bases spanning the gap. Germline CDR1 reads KGHSH; CDR2 reads LQKENI. The CDR3 contains 17 residues. Here the CDR3 reads CASSPPGHPIAKNIQYF. The CDR3 nucleotides are TGTGCCAGCTCACCACCGGGACACCCTATAGCCAAAAACATTCAGTACTTC.

This rearrangement joins TRBV5-1 to TRBJ2-1; 7 bases line up with TRBD2. Trimming removed 4 bases from V and 10 bases from J; junction bases left unmatched: 14. Germline V gene data show CDR1 as SGHRS and CDR2 as YFSETQ. CDR3 length equals 15 residues. The DNA for the CDR3 is TGCGCCAGCAGCCCACCGGGGCTAGCGGCGGGGGAGCAGTTCTTC. This codes for CASSPPGLAAGEQFF.

The J gene is TRBJ1-5, the V gene TRBV28; 9 bases align to TRBD1. V gave up 6 bases and J gave up 5 bases; unmatched junction bases: 8. CDR1 MDHEN and CDR2 SYDVKM come from the germline V gene. The CDR3 has 15 amino acids. This chain's CDR3 is CASSWTGVRDQPQHF. The CDR3, as DNA: TGTGCCAGCAGCTGGACAGGGGTCCGTGATCAGCCCCAGCATTTT.

This chain joins TRBV7-9 and TRBJ1-1; unclear D gene. V was trimmed by 4 bases and J by 3 bases, leaving 9 bases between them. The CDR3 is made up of 13 amino acids. CDR1 and CDR2 from the germline V gene are SEHNR and FQNEAQ (reference sequence). The CDR3 region is CASSWAVDTEAFF. Here the CDR3 DNA reads TGTGCCAGCAGCTGGGCAGTGGACACTGAAGCTTTCTTT.

V usage is TRBV11-3 and J usage is TRBJ1-4; D uncertain. Germline CDR1 SGHNT, CDR2 YENEEA. The V end lost 5 bases, the J end lost 8 bases, and 12 bases lay between the germline ends. CDR3 length: 13 residues. CDR3 DNA: TGTGCCAGCAGCCATCAACCGGGGGAAAAACTGTTTTTT. This codes for CASSHQPGEKLFF.

Concerning this clone: Other DNA sequences in the sample encode the same CDR3. This sequence joins TRBV15 and TRBJ2-7; TRBD1 matches 9 bases. Per germline, CDR1 LNHNV and CDR2 YYDKDF (reference sequence). This CDR3 is built from 13 residues. With 3 bases clipped from V and 4 bases from J, the junction kept 1 base outside the gene matches. The CDR3 is CATSRDRGYEQYF. CDR3 coding DNA: TGTGCCACCAGCAGGGACAGGGGATACGAGCAGTACTTC.

The V and J genes are TRBV6-6 and TRBJ2-2, with unresolved D. This CDR3 spans 16 amino acids. V lost 2 bases to trimming and J lost 2 bases, with 12 bases between them. CDR1 is MNHNY, CDR2 SVGAGI, per germline (reference sequence). The CDR3 region is CASSYHRASNTGELFF. The CDR3 DNA reads TGTGCCAGCAGTTACCACCGCGCTTCAAACACCGGGGAGCTGTTTTTT.

The chain links TRBV11-2 to TRBJ1-6, with D tentatively TRBD1 (6 bases). V was shortened by 6 bases and J by 7 bases, with 13 bases between the two germline ends. The CDR3 is 14 amino acids. The V gene's germline CDR1 is SGHAT and CDR2 FQNNGV. CDR3 in DNA: TGTGCCAGCAGTCGGGACACAGCCAATTCACCCCTCCACTTT. It yields the protein CASSRDTANSPLHF.

The CDR3 DNA reads as TGCGCCAGCAGCTTGTGGATGACAGGGGGTGGAGATGGCTACACCTTC. As protein: CASSLWMTGGGDGYTF. V gene TRBV5-1 combines with J gene TRBJ1-2; 9 bases line up with TRBD1. The CDR3 runs 16 residues. In germline, CDR1 is SGHRS, CDR2 YFSETQ. Germline trimming cut 1 base from V and 6 bases from J; bases unmatched to any gene: 10.

This rearrangement joins TRBV30 to TRBJ1-4, with TRBD1 identical over 9 bases. Trimming removed 5 bases from V and 7 bases from J; junction bases left unmatched: 8. In germline, CDR1 is GTSNPN, CDR2 SVGIG (reference sequence). This CDR3 comprises 14 residues. CDR3 in amino acids: CAWGDRGKSEKLFF. The CDR3, as DNA: TGTGCCTGGGGTGACAGGGGGAAGAGTGAAAAACTGTTTTTT.

The CDR3 DNA is TGTGCCAGCACACAGGGGCATAGCAATCAGCCCCAGCATTTT. This gives the protein CASTQGHSNQPQHF. The rearrangement uses TRBV2 and TRBJ1-5, with 7 bases matching TRBD1. This CDR3 comprises 14 residues. Trimming at V came to 7 bases and at J to 0 bases, leaving 3 bases not matched to a gene. The germline gives CDR1 SNHLY, CDR2 FYNNEI.

J is TRBJ1-1 and V is TRBV5-8; TRBD1 aligns across 8 bases. Germline CDR1 SGHTS, CDR2 YDEGEE. The CDR3 loop spans 14 amino acids. The V segment lost 2 bases and the J segment 4 bases; nucleotides outside the gene matches: 4. The CDR3 bases are TGTGCCAGCAGCTTTGGGACAGGACTCACTGAAGCTTTCTTT. This gives the protein CASSFGTGLTEAFF. Drawing the rest from reference TRBV5-8 and TRBJ1-1, the complete variable domain is EAGVTQSPTHLIKTRGQQATLRCSPISGHTSVYWYQQALGLGLQFLLWYDEGEERNRGNFPPRFSGRQFPNYSSELNVNALELEDSALYLCASSFGTGLTEAFFGQGTRLTVV.

The V call is TRBV7-8, the J call TRBJ1-4; no firm D call. CDR1 SGHVS and CDR2 FQNEAQ come from the germline V gene. The CDR3 length is 12 residues. Trimming shortened V by 3 bases and J by 7 bases, and 6 bases separated the two germline ends. The CDR3 DNA is TGTGCCAGCAGCTTTAGAGGTGAAAAACTGTTTTTT. Its translation: CASSFRGEKLFF.

The V call is TRBV6-5, the J call TRBJ2-5, with 9 bases identical to TRBD1. The ends lost 6 bases at V and 4 bases at J; junction bases unmatched: 6. The CDR3 consists of 14 residues. The germline V gene encodes CDR1 MNHEY and CDR2 SVGAGI. The CDR3 DNA follows: TGTGCCAGCAGGTACAGGGGGCAAGGAGAGACCCAGTACTTC. It encodes CASRYRGQGETQYF.

The chain combines TRBV6-5 with TRBJ1-2; D gene unclear. This CDR3 contains 13 residues. V dropped 3 bases and J dropped 2 bases, with 7 bases sitting between them. Germline CDR1 is MNHEY and CDR2 is SVGAGI. Here the CDR3 reads CASSYDKNYGYTF. The CDR3 DNA follows: TGTGCCAGCAGTTATGACAAAAACTATGGCTACACCTTC.

CDR3: CASSPKVSGGTNTEAFF. CDR3 bases: TGTGCCAGCTCACCAAAAGTCTCAGGGGGCACCAACACTGAAGCTTTCTTT. V and J are TRBV18 and TRBJ1-1; 8 bases are a match to TRBD1. This CDR3 has 17 residues. In germline, CDR1 is KGHSH, CDR2 LQKENI. V trimming: 2 bases; J trimming: 2 bases; junction bases outside the gene matches: 10.

The rearrangement uses TRBV18 and TRBJ2-7, with D tentatively TRBD2 (6 bases). In germline, CDR1 is KGHSH, CDR2 LQKENI. The CDR3 runs to 13 residues. Trimming shortened V by 5 bases and J by 2 bases, and 10 bases separated the two germline ends. CDR3 nucleotide sequence: TGTGCCAGCTCATGGGACTCAGCCTACGAGCAGTACTTC. Amino acid sequence: CASSWDSAYEQYF.

This chain joins TRBV28 and TRBJ1-2, with 8 bases matching TRBD1. Trimming at V came to 7 bases and at J to 4 bases, leaving 8 bases not matched to a gene. The CDR3 runs 14 residues. The germline V gene encodes CDR1 MDHEN and CDR2 SYDVKM. CDR3 nucleotide sequence: TGTGCCAGCAAGGACAGGGTAGAATCCTATGGCTACACCTTC. This encodes CASKDRVESYGYTF.

The CDR3 sequence is CASSSVQAGGTEAFF. The CDR3 bases are TGCGCCAGCAGCTCCGTCCAGGCGGGGGGCACTGAAGCTTTCTTT. The gene calls are TRBV5-1 and TRBJ1-1; maybe TRBD1 (5 bases). Trimming took 3 bases from V and 4 from J, leaving 16 bases between them. The CDR3 sequence is 15 residues long. CDR1 and CDR2 from the germline V gene are SGHRS and YFSETQ.

Here the CDR3 reads CASSLSGGRWVNEQFF. The CDR3 nucleotides read TGTGCCAGCAGTTTATCCGGGGGACGATGGGTCAATGAGCAGTTCTTC. The rearrangement links TRBV27 to TRBJ2-1, with D possibly TRBD2 on 6 matching bases. CDR1 is MNHEY, CDR2 SMNVEV, per germline (reference sequence). Trimming shortened V by 0 bases and J by 6 bases, and 15 bases separated the two germline ends. This CDR3 contains 16 residues.

This chain links TRBV27 with TRBJ2-7, with 13 nucleotides matching TRBD2. The CDR3 has 16 amino acids. Germline V gene sequence: CDR1 MNHEY, CDR2 SMNVEV (reference sequence). V was pared by 5 bases and J by 6 bases, with 10 bases of the junction left unmatched. In DNA form, the CDR3 reads TGTGCCAGCAGTCCACTACTAGCGGGAGGGCCCAGCGAGCAGTACTTC. This gives the protein CASSPLLAGGPSEQYF.

This chain connects TRBV6-5 to TRBJ1-4; 8 bases are a match to TRBD1. Germline assignment: CDR1 MNHEY and CDR2 SVGAGI. The CDR3 totals 13 residues. Trimming took 5 bases from V and 8 from J; bases not matched to a gene: 4. The CDR3 loop is CASSNRQGEKLFF. The DNA of the CDR3 is TGTGCCAGCAGTAACCGACAGGGGGAAAAACTGTTTTTT.

The rearrangement joins TRBV7-2 to TRBJ2-4; D ambiguous. Germline CDR1 is SGHTA and CDR2 is FQGNSA. The CDR3 is 13 amino acids. V lost 7 bases and J lost 8, with 15 bases in between. The DNA of the CDR3 is TGTGCCAGCACGGAAGGAACCCAGGACATTCAGTACTTC. It is translated as CASTEGTQDIQYF.

The rearrangement joins TRBV29-1 to TRBJ1-2; D possibly corresponds to TRBD1 (6 bases). V shed 4 bases and J shed 3 bases, with 15 bases lying between them. Germline V gives CDR1 SQVTM, CDR2 ANQGSEA. The CDR3 extends over 14 amino acids. CDR3 residues: CSVVNQGFDYGYTF. The CDR3 region has the DNA TGCAGCGTTGTAAACCAGGGGTTCGACTATGGCTACACCTTC.

The genes are TRBV19 and TRBJ2-5, with a possible D match to TRBD2 (6 bases). V was trimmed by 5 bases and J by 1 base, leaving 14 bases between them. The germline CDR1 and CDR2 sequences are LNHDA and SQIVND (reference sequence). The CDR3 has 15 amino acids. The CDR3 here is CASSARRETQETQYF. In nucleotides, the CDR3 is TGTGCCAGTAGTGCAAGGAGGGAGACCCAAGAGACCCAGTACTTC.